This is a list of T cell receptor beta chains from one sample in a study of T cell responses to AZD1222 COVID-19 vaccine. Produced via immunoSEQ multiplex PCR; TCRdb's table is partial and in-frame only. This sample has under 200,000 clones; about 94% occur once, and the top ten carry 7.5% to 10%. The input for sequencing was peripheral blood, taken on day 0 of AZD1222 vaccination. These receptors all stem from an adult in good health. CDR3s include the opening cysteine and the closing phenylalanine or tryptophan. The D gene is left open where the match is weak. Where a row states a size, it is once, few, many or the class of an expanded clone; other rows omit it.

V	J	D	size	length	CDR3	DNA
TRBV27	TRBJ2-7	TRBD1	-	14	CASSTAGQGYEQYF	TGTGCCAGCAGTACTGCCGGACAGGGGTACGAGCAGTACTTC
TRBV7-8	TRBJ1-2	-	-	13	CASSLKANYGYTF	TGTGCCAGCAGCTTGAAGGCTAACTATGGCTACACCTTC
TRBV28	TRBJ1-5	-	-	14	CASSFRLVVQPQHF	TGTGCCAGCAGTTTCAGACTAGTAGTTCAGCCCCAGCATTTT
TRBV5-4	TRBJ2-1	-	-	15	CASSLEADSYNEQFF	TGTGCCAGCAGCTTGGAGGCAGACTCCTACAATGAGCAGTTCTTC
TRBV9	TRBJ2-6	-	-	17	CASSVNLRVSGANVLTF	TGTGCCAGCAGCGTAAACCTCAGGGTTTCTGGGGCCAACGTCCTGACTTTC
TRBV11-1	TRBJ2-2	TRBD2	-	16	CASSLAPSGRTGELFF	TGTGCCAGCAGCTTAGCTCCTAGCGGGCGTACCGGGGAGCTGTTTTTT
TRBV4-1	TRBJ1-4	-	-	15	CASSQGARANEKLFF	TGCGCCAGCAGCCAAGGGGCAAGGGCTAATGAAAAACTGTTTTTT
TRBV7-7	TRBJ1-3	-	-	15	CASSPPEPSGNTIYF	TGTGCTAGCAGCCCCCCAGAACCCAGTGGAAACACCATATATTTT
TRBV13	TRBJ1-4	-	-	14	CASSLRDQAEKLFF	TGTGCCAGCAGCTTGAGGGATCAAGCCGAAAAACTGTTTTTT
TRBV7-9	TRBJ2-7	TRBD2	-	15	CASSPRTSGTYEQYF	TGTGCCAGCAGCCCGAGGACTAGCGGGACCTACGAGCAGTACTTC
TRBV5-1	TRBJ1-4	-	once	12	CASSLDLEKLFF	TGCGCCAGCAGCTTGGATCTTGAAAAACTGTTTTTT